The 2 T cell receptor beta chains below all came from one sample that was sequenced in a study of cytomegalovirus exposure and HLA in healthy donors. The study ran its PCR with 60 Vbeta and 13 Jbeta primers. TCRdb's table, derived via immunoSEQ multiplex PCR, lists solely in-frame clones and lacks some. The sample consists of some 190,000 clones, about 77% of them appearing once. Sequenced sample: PBMCs. These TCRs come from a woman in her thirties in good health and CMV-seropositive.

This clone was seen more than once but under ten times. The V call is TRBV18, the J call TRBJ1-1; the D is unclear. This CDR3 spans 13 amino acids. V was trimmed by 5 bases and J by 0 bases, leaving 7 bases between them. Germline V gives CDR1 KGHSH, CDR2 LQKENI. The CDR3 reads CASSSTVNTEAFF. The DNA for the CDR3 is TGTGCCAGCTCATCAACAGTGAACACTGAAGCTTTCTTT.

The table lists this clone with a few counts. The chain uses TRBV29-1 and TRBJ2-5; 7 nucleotides agree with TRBD1. CDR1 SQVTM and CDR2 ANQGSEA come from the germline V gene. With V trimmed by 6 bases and J by 5 bases, 9 bases remained unmatched. There are 13 residues in the CDR3. CDR3 bases: TGCAGCGTCCTACTAACAGGGGTCGAGACCCAGTACTTC. It translates to CSVLLTGVETQYF.